These 26 T cell receptor beta chains share one sample of origin, sequenced in a study of shared clonotypes between healthy human individuals. Assay used: immunoSEQ multiplex PCR; TCRdb lists only in-frame clones, some missing. The sample shows around 600,000 clones, about 96% of them seen only once. Sequenced: naive CD4+ T cells sorted from blood. Sample subset: CD45RA+ positively selected. These receptors all stem from a woman aged 25 to 39 in good health.

The rearrangement links TRBV9 to TRBJ1-1; D is possibly TRBD1 (6 bases). The V end was cut by 0 bases, the J end by 5 bases, with 11 bases between. The CDR3 runs 14 residues. Germline assignment: CDR1 SGDLS and CDR2 YYNGEE. The CDR3 is CASSVGTASTEAFF. The CDR3 DNA reads TGTGCCAGCAGCGTAGGGACAGCCAGTACTGAAGCTTTCTTT.

This sequence joins TRBV28 and TRBJ1-5; 9 bases match TRBD1. Per the germline V gene, CDR1 is MDHEN and CDR2 is SYDVKM. V lost 1 base, J lost 6 bases, and 7 bases stayed unmatched. The CDR3 loop spans 16 amino acids. CDR3 region: CASSLSGTGFGQPQHF. CDR3 sequence (DNA): TGTGCCAGCAGTTTATCCGGGACAGGGTTTGGTCAGCCCCAGCATTTT.

This clone was observed a single time. Other DNA sequences in this specimen translate into the identical CDR3. The chain carries TRBV5-4 and TRBJ2-5; D is undetermined. The CDR3 totals 14 residues. Per the germline V gene, CDR1 is SGHNT and CDR2 is YYREEE (reference sequence). The V and J ends lost 2 bases and 1 base respectively, with 9 bases between them. CDR3 DNA sequence: TGTGCCAGCAGCTTCTCACTTGGCCAAGAGACCCAGTACTTC. It translates to CASSFSLGQETQYF. Drawing the rest from reference TRBV5-4 and TRBJ2-5, the complete variable domain is ETGVTQSPTHLIKTRGQQVTLRCSSQSGHNTVSWYQQALGQGPQFIFQYYREEENGRGNFPPRFSGLQFPNYSSELNVNALELDDSALYLCASSFSLGQETQYFGPGTRLLVL.

This clone showed up just once. The chain is built from TRBV5-6 and TRBJ2-1; either TRBD1 or TRBD2 may fit D (6 bases each). The CDR3 spans 16 residues. The V end lost 2 bases, the J end lost 5 bases, and 17 bases lay between the germline ends. The germline V gene encodes CDR1 SGHDT and CDR2 YYEEEE. CDR3 bases: TGTGCCAGCAGCTTACCAGGGGACTCCTACGACAATGAGCAGTTCTTC. It translates to CASSLPGDSYDNEQFF. The full variable domain, in which reference TRBV5-6 and TRBJ2-1 provide the parts outside the CDR3, is DAGVTQSPTHLIKTRGQQVTLRCSPKSGHDTVSWYQQALGQGPQFIFQYYEEEERQRGNFPDRFSGHQFPNYSSELNVNALLLGDSALYLCASSLPGDSYDNEQFFGPGTRLTVL.

This CDR3 reads CASSRDRTLGGYGYTF. For the CDR3, the DNA is TGTGCCAGCTCCCGGGACAGGACCCTCGGCGGTTATGGCTACACCTTC. V is TRBV18 and J is TRBJ1-2; 8 bases line up with TRBD1. J gave up 5 bases and V 6 bases, and 14 bases lay outside the gene matches. This CDR3 spans 16 amino acids. Germline CDR1 KGHSH, CDR2 LQKENI.

The chain couples TRBV11-2 to TRBJ2-2, with 8 bases matching TRBD1. The CDR3 contains 14 residues. Germline-derived CDR1 and CDR2 are SGHAT and FQNNGV. After removal of 4 bases from V and 4 bases from J, the junction contained 2 bases not matched to a gene. Here the CDR3 DNA reads TGTGCCAGCAGCTCACAGGGGGTCACCGGGGAGCTGTTTTTT. Encoded protein: CASSSQGVTGELFF.

The rearrangement uses TRBV6-6 and TRBJ2-3; D remains unclear. V lost 2 bases and J lost 3, with 9 bases in between. Germline V gene lookup returns CDR1 MNHNY and CDR2 SVGAGI (reference sequence). The CDR3 is 14 amino acids. Here the CDR3 DNA reads TGTGCCAGCAGTTACACTCGGCTGACAGATACGCAGTATTTT. Residues: CASSYTRLTDTQYF.

This rearrangement joins TRBV9 to TRBJ2-7, with 8 bases identical to TRBD1. CDR3 length equals 14 residues. Germline V gives CDR1 SGDLS, CDR2 YYNGEE. Trimming took 3 bases from V and 5 from J; bases not matched to a gene: 7. The CDR3 sequence is CASSGGTGLHEQYF. In DNA form, the CDR3 reads TGTGCCAGCAGCGGAGGGACAGGACTCCACGAGCAGTACTTC.

Here the CDR3 DNA reads TGTGCCAGTAGTTACGGACAGGGCCCCTACGAGCAGTACTTC. Translation: CASSYGQGPYEQYF. The chain links TRBV19 to TRBJ2-7, with 8 bases that match TRBD1. The CDR3 runs to 14 residues. Germline loops: CDR1 LNHDA, CDR2 SQIVND (reference sequence). V shed 5 bases, J shed 2 bases, and the junction held 5 bases outside the gene matches.

In regard to this clone: One junction end disagrees with the germline gene, perhaps due to a read error. The CDR3 region is CASTPTGDHGYTF. CDR3 nucleotide sequence: TGTGCCAGCACACCCACCGGGGACCATGGCTACACCTTC. The chain employs TRBV18 and TRBJ1-2; D is perhaps TRBD1 (5 bases). Germline assignment: CDR1 KGHSH and CDR2 LQKENI. The CDR3 totals 13 residues. Looking up the rest from reference TRBV18 and TRBJ1-2 gives the full variable domain: NAGVMQNPRHLVRRRGQEARLRCSPMKGHSHVYWYRQLPEEGLKFMVYLQKENIIDESGMPKERFSAEFPKEGPSILRIQQVVRGDSAAYFCASTPTGDHGYTFGSGTRLTVV.

The genes are TRBV6-4 and TRBJ2-3; 9 bases line up with TRBD2. The CDR3 is made up of 13 amino acids. Unmatched junction bases numbered 0, after V lost 7 bases and J lost 1 base. Germline CDR1 is MRHNA and CDR2 is SNTAGT. The CDR3 region has the DNA TGTGCCAGCAAGCGGGAGGGCACAGATACGCAGTATTTT. Protein product: CASKREGTDTQYF.

V is TRBV18 and J is TRBJ2-3; maybe TRBD2 (6 bases). This CDR3 is 15 amino acids long. V was trimmed by 3 bases and J by 4 bases, leaving 14 bases between them. The V gene's germline CDR1 is KGHSH and CDR2 LQKENI. The CDR3 region has the DNA TGTGCCAGCTCACCCGGTGGCGGGAACTCAGATACGCAGTATTTT. Protein product: CASSPGGGNSDTQYF.

CDR3 nucleotides: TGTGCCAGCAGCTCGTACCAGGGGCGCACTGAAGCTTTCTTT. Protein product: CASSSYQGRTEAFF. The V and J genes are TRBV5-4 and TRBJ1-1; D may be TRBD1 (6 bases). This CDR3 is 14 amino acids long. The germline V and J ends were trimmed by 3 bases and 4 bases, with 13 bases remaining between them. Germline loops: CDR1 SGHNT, CDR2 YYREEE (reference sequence).

The chain joins TRBV7-2 to TRBJ2-1; D gene ambiguous. The CDR3 length is 15 residues. Germline values: CDR1 SGHTA, CDR2 FQGNSA. Trimming left V 5 bases short and J 1 base short, with 12 bases between. The CDR3 reads CASSARGRSYNEQFF. Written as DNA, the CDR3 is TGTGCCAGCAGCGCTAGAGGCCGGTCCTACAATGAGCAGTTCTTC.

The chain carries TRBV27 and TRBJ1-4, with D unresolved. The V gene's germline CDR1 is MNHEY and CDR2 SMNVEV (reference sequence). The length of the CDR3 is 15 residues. With 4 bases removed from V and 7 bases from J, the gap between germline ends came to 16 bases. CDR3 sequence: CASSSLGSRGEKLFF. The CDR3 DNA reads TGTGCCAGCAGTTCCCTGGGCTCTCGAGGTGAAAAACTGTTTTTT. Supplemented by reference TRBV27 and TRBJ1-4, the full variable domain reads EAQVTQNPRYLITVTGKKLTVTCSQNMNHEYMSWYRQDPGLGLRQIYYSMNVEVTDKGDVPEGYKVSRKEKRNFPLILESPSPNQTSLYFCASSSLGSRGEKLFFGSGTQLSVL.

The rearrangement joins TRBV5-8 to TRBJ2-3, with 9 nucleotides matching TRBD1. Germline loops: CDR1 SGHTS, CDR2 YDEGEE. The CDR3 sequence is 18 residues long. The V segment lost 0 bases and the J segment 3 bases; nucleotides outside the gene matches: 11. Written as DNA, the CDR3 is TGTGCCAGCAGCTTGGCTCTAAACCCGGGACAGGGTACAGATACGCAGTATTTT. Residues: CASSLALNPGQGTDTQYF.

This chain links TRBV6-1 with TRBJ2-2; no reliable D call. V was pared by 4 bases and J by 6 bases, with 9 bases between. Germline V CDR1 and CDR2: MNHNS, SASEGT. CDR3 length equals 13 residues. The CDR3 coding sequence is TGTGCCAGCAGTGCTCAATTAGCCGGGGAGCTGTTTTTT. Protein: CASSAQLAGELFF.

The V and J genes are TRBV18 and TRBJ2-1; D is perhaps TRBD2 (6 bases). Germline loops: CDR1 KGHSH, CDR2 LQKENI. Trimming cost V 4 bases and J 5 bases, with 6 bases left between them. This CDR3 is built from 12 residues. CDR3 sequence reads: CASSRGDNEQFF. In DNA form, the CDR3 reads TGTGCCAGCTCACGGGGGGACAATGAGCAGTTCTTC. The full variable domain, with the rest looked up from reference TRBV18 and TRBJ2-1, is NAGVMQNPRHLVRRRGQEARLRCSPMKGHSHVYWYRQLPEEGLKFMVYLQKENIIDESGMPKERFSAEFPKEGPSILRIQQVVRGDSAAYFCASSRGDNEQFFGPGTRLTVL.

This chain connects TRBV19 to TRBJ1-3; D gene unclear. The V gene's germline CDR1 is LNHDA and CDR2 SQIVND (reference sequence). The CDR3 covers 15 residues. The V end was cut by 7 bases, the J end by 2 bases, with 15 bases between. In nucleotides, the CDR3 is TGTGCCAGTATTGATAGCGGAGGAACTGGAAACACCATATATTTT. Translation gives CASIDSGGTGNTIYF.

The chain links TRBV27 to TRBJ2-2; D perhaps matches TRBD1 (5 bases). There are 15 residues in the CDR3. V lost 4 bases and J lost 1, with 10 bases in between. Germline loops: CDR1 MNHEY, CDR2 SMNVEV (reference sequence). CDR3 in amino acids: CASSWAGKNTGELFF. CDR3 bases: TGTGCCAGCAGTTGGGCAGGGAAGAACACCGGGGAGCTGTTTTTT.

V gene TRBV25-1 combines with J gene TRBJ1-1; D is undetermined. There are 13 residues in the CDR3. Germline assignment: CDR1 MGHDK and CDR2 SYGVNS. V dropped 4 bases and J dropped 0 bases, with 6 bases sitting between them. CDR3 in DNA: TGTGCCAGCAGTGCCGATATGAACACTGAAGCTTTCTTT. It is translated as CASSADMNTEAFF. The variable domain in full, with the rest retrieved from reference TRBV25-1 and TRBJ1-1, is EADIYQTPRYLVIGTGKKITLECSQTMGHDKMYWYQQDPGMELHLIHYSYGVNSTEKGDLSSESTVSRIRTEHFPLTLESARPSHTSQYLCASSADMNTEAFFGQGTRLTVV.

The chain carries TRBV30 and TRBJ2-7; D remains unclear. The CDR3 spans 12 residues. Trimming took 0 bases from V and 7 from J, leaving 10 bases between them. The V gene's germline CDR1 is GTSNPN and CDR2 SVGIG (reference sequence). The CDR3 is CAWSVALAEQYF. The CDR3 nucleotides are TGTGCCTGGAGTGTCGCTCTGGCAGAGCAGTACTTC. The full variable domain, its missing parts supplied by reference TRBV30 and TRBJ2-7, is SQTIHQWPATLVQPVGSPLSLECTVEGTSNPNLYWYRQAAGRGLQLLFYSVGIGQISSEVPQNLSASRPQDRQFILSSKKLLLSDSGFYLCAWSVALAEQYFGPGTRLTVT.

The chain employs TRBV2 and TRBJ2-1; 9 positions agree with TRBD2. The V segment lost 6 bases and the J segment 3 bases; nucleotides outside the gene matches: 6. Germline CDR1 SNHLY, CDR2 FYNNEI. This CDR3 has 15 residues. The CDR3 spells CASSLELAGYNEQFF. CDR3 coding DNA: TGTGCCAGCAGCCTGGAACTAGCGGGCTACAATGAGCAGTTCTTC.

The rearrangement joins TRBV14 to TRBJ2-3; a possible D gene is TRBD1 (6 bases). V was pared by 4 bases and J by 3 bases, with 11 bases between. The CDR3 sequence is 14 residues long. CDR1 is SGHDN and CDR2 is FVKESK in the germline V gene. In nucleotides, the CDR3 is TGTGCCAGCAGCCCATTTACAGGGACAGATACGCAGTATTTT. It codes for CASSPFTGTDTQYF.

The chain combines TRBV9 with TRBJ1-1; 9 bases are a match to TRBD1. The CDR3 loop spans 14 amino acids. The V gene end was trimmed by 4 bases and the J gene end by 10 bases; junction bases not matched to a gene: 11. CDR1 and CDR2 from the germline V gene are SGDLS and YYNGEE. CDR3 DNA: TGTGCCAGCAGCACGCAACCGGGACAGGGTGGAGCTTTCTTT. Translating gives CASSTQPGQGGAFF.

This clone has just one count. The chain carries TRBV6-1 and TRBJ1-4; no definite D call. Germline assignment: CDR1 MNHNS and CDR2 SASEGT. The CDR3 has 15 amino acids. V gave up 6 bases and J gave up 5 bases, with 16 bases separating them. The chain's CDR3 is CASRIGTDLNEKLFF. CDR3 sequence (DNA): TGTGCCAGCAGAATCGGTACAGACCTAAATGAAAAACTGTTTTTT.